This T cell receptor beta chain was observed in a study of tumor and adjacent non-tumor tissue in lung cancer. Whole-study context: On average, productive TCRbeta reads reached roughly 4 million per sample.

The library came from three nested PCR rounds adapted from ARM-PCR protocols. MiXCR, run by TCRdb on the multiplex PCR reads, gives a single entry per CDR3 protein. The profile covers about 86,000 distinct CDR3 sequences, with more than 75% appearing a single time and 21% taken by the ten largest. No cell sorting was done before RNA was extracted from the tissue. The normal lung tissue was taken more than 3 cm from the tumor edge. The table lists this clonotype with many counts. The antigen is not known. Study results and caveats: Higher tumor TCR diversity was associated with shorter survival. TCR diversity was significantly greater in tumor than normal lung tissue.

Trimming took off 8 bases at V and 7 bases at J, with 8 bases between the two ends. The CDR3 is 10 amino acids. Germline V gene sequence: CDR1 SNHLY, CDR2 FYNNEI. This receptor was identified in a woman aged 50 to 65 with non-small cell lung cancer. Source material: distant non-tumor lung tissue. The chain has TRBV2 and TRBJ2-5; D perhaps matches TRBD1 (6 bases). The chain's CDR3 is CASEQGTQYF. The CDR3, as DNA: TGTGCCAGCGAACAGGGGACCCAGTACTTC.